This T cell receptor beta chain was documented in a study of cytomegalovirus exposure and HLA in healthy donors. Study as a whole: The study placed 70% to 85% of its 398 genotyped donors in the Caucasian-associated ancestry cluster.

This PCR relied on a set of 60 Vbeta primers and 13 Jbeta primers. Using immunoSEQ multiplex PCR, the repertoire was profiled, and TCRdb retains in-frame clones only, with some absent. In the table there are about 200,000 clones, roughly 77% of which are singletons. Findings of the study overall: Most CMV-associated TCR beta chains were later found to appear HLA-restricted. Specificity of three CMV-associated chains for CMV antigens was verified in vitro. The study dropped some indistinguishable V segments, TRBV6-2 and TRBV6-3 among them.

About this clone: Its antigen is undetermined.

V gave up 4 bases and J gave up 5 bases; unmatched junction bases: 6. The CDR3 totals 14 residues. Germline-derived CDR1 and CDR2 are SGHVS and FNYEAQ. This sequence joins TRBV7-6 and TRBJ2-5, with 8 bases fitting TRBD1. Sequencing was carried out using PBMCs. This TCR derives from a man between 40 and 49 years old in good health and CMV-seropositive. CDR3 DNA: TGTGCCAGCAGCTCCAGGGGGCGAGGGGAGACCCAGTACTTC. Translated: CASSSRGRGETQYF.